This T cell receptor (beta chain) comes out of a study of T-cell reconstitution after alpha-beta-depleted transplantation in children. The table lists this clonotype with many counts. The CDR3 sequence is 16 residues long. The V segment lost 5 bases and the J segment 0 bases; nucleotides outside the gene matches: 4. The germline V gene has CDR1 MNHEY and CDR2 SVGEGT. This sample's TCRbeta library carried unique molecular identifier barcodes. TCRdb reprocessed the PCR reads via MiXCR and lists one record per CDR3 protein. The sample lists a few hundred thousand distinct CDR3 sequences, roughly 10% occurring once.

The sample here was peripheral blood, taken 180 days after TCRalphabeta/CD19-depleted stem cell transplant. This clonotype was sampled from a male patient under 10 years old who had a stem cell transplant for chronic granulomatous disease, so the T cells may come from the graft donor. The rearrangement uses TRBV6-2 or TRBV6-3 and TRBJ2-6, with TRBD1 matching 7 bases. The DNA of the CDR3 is TGTGCCAGCAGTCCTACAGGGGTCTCTGGGGCCAACGTCCTGACTTTC. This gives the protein CASSPTGVSGANVLTF.